Below, 27 T cell receptor beta chains from the same sample are listed, as sequenced in a study of neurological immune-mediated disorders. One entry per CDR3 protein results from TCRdb running MiXCR on the 5' RACE reads. The profile shows about 71,000 distinct CDR3 sequences, nearly 3.5% of them singletons. The sample was PBMCs. The receptors originated from a man between 40 and 49 years old with multiple sclerosis.

The table lists this clonotype with many counts. The chain carries TRBV20-1 and TRBJ2-7, with 7 positions matching TRBD1. The CDR3 length is 12 residues. V lost 6 bases, J lost 3 bases, and 5 bases stayed unmatched. The germline gives CDR1 DFQATT, CDR2 SNEGSKA (reference sequence). The CDR3 protein is CSAPTGDYEQYF. The DNA for the CDR3 is TGCAGTGCCCCAACAGGGGACTACGAGCAGTACTTC.

This clonotype showed up many times. V is TRBV12-3 or TRBV12-4 and J is TRBJ1-2, with 7 bases identical to TRBD1. CDR3 length: 15 amino acids. Trimming removed 5 bases from V and 4 bases from J; junction bases left unmatched: 10. CDR3 amino acids: CASSLLQGSLYGYTF. CDR3 bases: TGTGCCAGCAGTCTCTTACAGGGGTCTCTCTATGGCTACACCTTC.

In this sample, this clonotype turned up many times. The chain links TRBV5-1 to TRBJ2-6; D unresolved. The CDR3 has 15 amino acids. Germline loops: CDR1 SGHRS, CDR2 YFSETQ. V was cut by 1 base and J by 1 base, with 6 bases left in between. CDR3 loop: CASSLTASGANVLTF. As DNA, the CDR3 is TGCGCCAGCAGCTTGACAGCTTCTGGGGCCAACGTCCTGACTTTC. Together with reference TRBV5-1 and TRBJ2-6, the CDR3 gives the full variable domain: KAGVTQTPRYLIKTRGQQVTLSCSPISGHRSVSWYQQTPGQGLQFLFEYFSETQRNKGNFPGRFSGRQFSNSRSEMNVSTLELGDSALYLCASSLTASGANVLTFGAGSRLTVL.

The table lists this clonotype with many counts. The rearrangement joins TRBV12-3 or TRBV12-4 to TRBJ2-5; 9 nucleotides match TRBD2. The CDR3 is 15 residues long. The trim removed 3 bases at V and 1 base at J, leaving 3 bases unmatched. The CDR3 region has the DNA TGTGCCAGCAGTTTCGGCGGGGGGGCCCAAGAGACCCAGTACTTC. Translation gives CASSFGGGAQETQYF.

This clonotype has ten or more counts. This chain links TRBV11-1 with TRBJ2-1; no clear D gene. CDR1 and CDR2 (germline): SGHAT, FQDESV (reference sequence). V was shortened by 1 base and J by 0 bases, with 7 bases between the two germline ends. This CDR3 comprises 15 residues. This CDR3 is CASSLGTGSYNEQFF. As DNA, the CDR3 is TGTGCCAGCAGCTTAGGGACGGGCTCCTACAATGAGCAGTTCTTC.

This clonotype was recorded at least ten times. This rearrangement joins TRBV5-1 to TRBJ2-3; TRBD1 might be the D (6 bases). CDR1 and CDR2 from the germline V gene are SGHRS and YFSETQ. This CDR3 region has 14 residues. V lost 4 bases and J 6 bases, leaving 15 bases between the germline ends. In DNA form, the CDR3 reads TGCGCCAGCAGCCCCGGGACATCAGGGGATACGCAGTATTTT. It is translated as CASSPGTSGDTQYF.

Ten or more counts support this clonotype. V gene TRBV6-5 combines with J gene TRBJ1-5; no reliable D call. V was pared by 6 bases and J by 1 base, with 10 bases between. This CDR3 is built from 14 residues. Germline loops: CDR1 MNHEY, CDR2 SVGAGI. The CDR3 coding sequence is TGTGCCAGCAGCCCGGTCCAAAGCAATCAGCCCCAGCATTTT. Its translation: CASSPVQSNQPQHF.

This clonotype was recorded many times. The chain employs TRBV20-1 and TRBJ2-3, with D uncertain. Between the trimmed V and J ends, which lost 6 bases and 1 base, there was a span of 17 bases. Germline V gene data show CDR1 as DFQATT and CDR2 as SNEGSKA (reference sequence). The CDR3 sequence is 15 residues long. This CDR3 is CSAPGFGRGTDTQYF. DNA for the CDR3: TGCAGTGCCCCCGGATTTGGTAGGGGCACAGATACGCAGTATTTT.

This clonotype was recorded many times. V usage is TRBV20-1 and J usage is TRBJ1-4, with D unclear. The length of the CDR3 is 14 residues. CDR1 and CDR2 from the germline V gene are DFQATT and SNEGSKA (reference sequence). The V end was cut by 5 bases, the J end by 0 bases, with 10 bases between. CDR3 region: CSAGTLPTNEKLFF. The CDR3, as DNA: TGCAGTGCTGGTACGCTCCCAACTAATGAAAAACTGTTTTTT.

There are many counts of this clonotype. This chain links TRBV6-5 with TRBJ2-5; D is possibly TRBD2 (6 bases). This CDR3 spans 16 amino acids. CDR1 MNHEY and CDR2 SVGAGI come from the germline V gene. Trimming removed 5 bases at V and 1 base at J, with 17 bases between. CDR3 sequence (DNA): TGTGCCAGCAGTCCACCAGCTACGGGGGTCCAAGAGACCCAGTACTTC. Translation gives CASSPPATGVQETQYF.

This clonotype was seen many times. The chain employs TRBV28 and TRBJ2-7; D tentatively reads TRBD1 or TRBD2 (5 bases each). Trimming stripped 6 bases from V and 4 bases from J, with 19 bases between. Germline CDR1 MDHEN, CDR2 SYDVKM. The CDR3 has 15 residues. The CDR3 sequence is CASRTSGTTIYEQYF. The CDR3 DNA reads TGTGCCAGCAGGACCTCCGGGACGACAATTTACGAGCAGTACTTC.

This clonotype was detected ten times or more. This sequence joins TRBV20-1 and TRBJ1-5; 12 bases map to TRBD1. The CDR3 extends over 14 amino acids. J lost 5 bases, V lost 5 bases, and 4 bases had no gene match. Germline V lookup: CDR1 DFQATT, CDR2 SNEGSKA (reference sequence). In DNA form, the CDR3 reads TGCAGTGCTGGGACAGGGGGCCTAGATCAGCCCCAGCATTTT. Encoded protein: CSAGTGGLDQPQHF.

The rearrangement links TRBV5-1 to TRBJ1-3; possible D gene TRBD1, 5 bases. V shed 1 base and J shed 2 bases, with 13 bases lying between them. Germline CDR1 is SGHRS and CDR2 is YFSETQ. CDR3 size: 16 residues. The CDR3 nucleotides read TGCGCCAGCAGCTTGTCGGCCCAGGGCGCTGGAAACACCATATATTTT. Protein product: CASSLSAQGAGNTIYF.

This clonotype was recorded at least ten times. The rearrangement links TRBV12-3 or TRBV12-4 to TRBJ1-5, with a possible D match to TRBD1 (6 bases). V was pared by 6 bases and J by 6 bases, with 15 bases between. The CDR3 runs to 14 residues. The CDR3 spells CASSPTGTGQPQHF. The CDR3 DNA reads as TGTGCCAGCAGCCCCACAGGGACGGGTCAGCCCCAGCATTTT.

This clonotype was seen only a few times. One base away lies a much larger clone, so this may be a sequencing read error. The J gene is TRBJ1-2, the V gene TRBV20-1; no reliable D call. Germline V gene lookup returns CDR1 DFQATT and CDR2 SNEGSKA (reference sequence). CDR3 length: 13 amino acids. Between the trimmed V and J ends, which lost 0 bases and 8 bases, there was a span of 13 bases. CDR3 DNA sequence: TGCAGTGCTAGAGAAAAGGGAGGTGCCGGCTACACCTTC. This sequence encodes CSAREKGGAGYTF.

This clonotype was observed at least ten times. The chain combines TRBV9 with TRBJ1-1; no firm D call. V was trimmed by 2 bases and J by 1 base, leaving 15 bases between them. From germline, CDR1 is SGDLS and CDR2 YYNGEE. The CDR3 runs 16 residues. The CDR3 nucleotides read TGTGCCAGCAGCGTCACCACTGGGGATCGGAACACTGAAGCTTTCTTT. As protein: CASSVTTGDRNTEAFF.

This clonotype has at least ten counts. V gene TRBV5-1 combines with J gene TRBJ2-1; 7 bases align to TRBD1. Germline assignment: CDR1 SGHRS and CDR2 YFSETQ. V shed 2 bases, J shed 0 bases, and the junction held 5 bases outside the gene matches. The CDR3 length is 16 residues. The DNA of the CDR3 is TGCGCCAGCAGCTTACAGGGGTCGAGCTCCTACAATGAGCAGTTCTTC. It translates to CASSLQGSSSYNEQFF.

This clonotype has a count of ten or more. J is TRBJ2-7 and V is TRBV5-4; D tentatively reads TRBD1 or TRBD2 (5 bases each). Trimming removed 2 bases at V and 2 bases at J, with 8 bases between. In germline, CDR1 is SGHNT, CDR2 YYREEE (reference sequence). This CDR3 has 13 amino acids. The CDR3 nucleotides read TGTGCCAGCAGCTTTTTGGGGGCCTACGAGCAGTACTTC. As protein: CASSFLGAYEQYF.

This clonotype was seen many times. This chain links TRBV3-1 with TRBJ1-1; the D is unclear. There are 14 residues in the CDR3. Germline V CDR1 and CDR2: LGHDT, YNNKEL (reference sequence). V was shortened by 2 bases and J by 0 bases, with 7 bases between the two germline ends. This chain's CDR3 is CASSQQSMNTEAFF. In DNA, the CDR3 is TGTGCCAGCAGCCAACAGAGCATGAACACTGAAGCTTTCTTT.

This clonotype was counted ten times or more. The chain employs TRBV2 and TRBJ2-5; 8 nucleotides line up with TRBD1. The CDR3 has 16 residues. With 6 bases clipped from V and 5 bases from J, the junction kept 14 bases outside the gene matches. Germline V lookup: CDR1 SNHLY, CDR2 FYNNEI. CDR3 DNA: TGTGCCAGCAGCGCTACGACAGGGGTCCCGACGGAGACCCAGTACTTC. Amino acids: CASSATTGVPTETQYF.

In its sample, this clonotype was seen many times. V is TRBV5-1 and J is TRBJ2-3; D may be TRBD2 (6 bases). With 4 bases removed from V and 0 bases from J, the gap between germline ends came to 12 bases. The CDR3 loop spans 15 amino acids. Germline CDR1 and CDR2: SGHRS and YFSETQ. In nucleotides, the CDR3 is TGCGCCAGCAGCAGGGTGGCGGGGAGCACAGATACGCAGTATTTT. It translates to CASSRVAGSTDTQYF.

This clonotype has ten or more counts. The rearrangement joins TRBV9 to TRBJ2-1; no firm D call. V dropped 7 bases and J dropped 1 base, with 9 bases sitting between them. The germline V gene encodes CDR1 SGDLS and CDR2 YYNGEE. The CDR3 is 13 amino acids. The CDR3: CASRKGSYNEQFF. The CDR3 DNA reads as TGTGCCAGCCGAAAGGGATCCTACAATGAGCAGTTCTTC. Looking up the rest from reference TRBV9 and TRBJ2-1 gives the full variable domain: DSGVTQTPKHLITATGQRVTLRCSPRSGDLSVYWYQQSLDQGLQFLIQYYNGEERAKGNILERFSAQQFPDLHSELNLSSLELGDSALYFCASRKGSYNEQFFGPGTRLTVL.

This clonotype was recorded many times. The rearrangement uses TRBV20-1 and TRBJ1-2; no clear D. The CDR3 extends over 13 amino acids. Germline V gene lookup returns CDR1 DFQATT and CDR2 SNEGSKA (reference sequence). CDR3 region: CSAGESHEHGYTF. The CDR3 coding sequence is TGCAGCGCCGGAGAATCCCACGAACATGGCTACACCTTC.

The sample holds many counts of this clonotype. The chain carries TRBV12-3 or TRBV12-4 and TRBJ2-7; D is perhaps TRBD2 (5 bases). This CDR3 has 13 amino acids. V was trimmed by 6 bases and J by 1 base, leaving 10 bases between them. The CDR3 spells CASRSGISYEQYF. The CDR3 DNA is TGTGCCAGCAGGAGCGGAATATCCTACGAGCAGTACTTC.

This clonotype appeared many times. The chain carries TRBV20-1 and TRBJ1-1, with D uncertain. CDR3 length equals 13 residues. Trimming shortened V by 1 base and J by 0 bases, and 6 bases separated the two germline ends. Germline V gene lookup returns CDR1 DFQATT and CDR2 SNEGSKA (reference sequence). CDR3 sequence (DNA): TGCAGTGCTAGAGCCAGCATGAACACTGAAGCTTTCTTT. This gives the protein CSARASMNTEAFF.

This clonotype was found a few times. The chain recombines TRBV20-1 with TRBJ2-3; TRBD2 aligns across 8 bases. In germline, CDR1 is DFQATT, CDR2 SNEGSKA (reference sequence). The CDR3 spans 15 residues. V lost 3 bases, J lost 1 base, and 6 bases stayed unmatched. The CDR3 sequence: CSASSAGVGTDTQYF. The CDR3 nucleotides are TGCAGTGCTAGTTCAGCGGGAGTCGGCACAGATACGCAGTATTTT.

This clonotype was observed many times. V and J are TRBV5-1 and TRBJ2-3; 7 bases line up with TRBD2. Losses at the gene ends were 4 bases for V and 2 bases for J; bases not matched to a gene: 4. The CDR3 contains 14 residues. CDR1 is SGHRS and CDR2 is YFSETQ in the germline V gene. CDR3 protein: CASSTRGDTDTQYF. CDR3 sequence (DNA): TGCGCCAGCAGCACCCGGGGGGACACAGATACGCAGTATTTT.